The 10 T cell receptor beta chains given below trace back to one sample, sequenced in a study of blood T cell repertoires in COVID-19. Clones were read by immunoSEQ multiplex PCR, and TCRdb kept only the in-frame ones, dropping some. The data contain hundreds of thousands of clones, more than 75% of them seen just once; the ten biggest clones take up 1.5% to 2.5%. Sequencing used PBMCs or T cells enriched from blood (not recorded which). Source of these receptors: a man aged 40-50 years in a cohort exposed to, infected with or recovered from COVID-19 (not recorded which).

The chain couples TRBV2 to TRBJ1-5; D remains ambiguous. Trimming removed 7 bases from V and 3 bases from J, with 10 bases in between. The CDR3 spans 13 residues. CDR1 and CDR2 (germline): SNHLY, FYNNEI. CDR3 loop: CASTPGINQPQHF. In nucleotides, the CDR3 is TGTGCCAGCACCCCGGGAATCAATCAGCCCCAGCATTTT.

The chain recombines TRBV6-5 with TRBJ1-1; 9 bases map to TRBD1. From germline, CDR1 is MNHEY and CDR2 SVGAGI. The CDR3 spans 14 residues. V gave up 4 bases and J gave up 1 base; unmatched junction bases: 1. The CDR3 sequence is CASSLQGANTEAFF. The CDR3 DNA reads TGTGCCAGCAGTTTACAGGGGGCGAACACTGAAGCTTTCTTT.

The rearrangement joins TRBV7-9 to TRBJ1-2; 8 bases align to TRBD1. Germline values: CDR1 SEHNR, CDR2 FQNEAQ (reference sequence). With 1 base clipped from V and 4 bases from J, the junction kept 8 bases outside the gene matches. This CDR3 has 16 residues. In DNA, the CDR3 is TGTGCCAGCAGCTTAGTCTTAGGGACAGGTTCCTATGGCTACACCTTC. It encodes CASSLVLGTGSYGYTF.

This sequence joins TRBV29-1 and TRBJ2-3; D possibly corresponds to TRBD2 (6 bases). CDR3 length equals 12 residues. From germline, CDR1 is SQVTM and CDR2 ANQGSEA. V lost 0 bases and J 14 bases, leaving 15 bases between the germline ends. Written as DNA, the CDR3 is TGCAGCGTTGAAGATTGGGGACTTGTGCCGTATTTT. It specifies CSVEDWGLVPYF.

CDR3: CASSSPGAGTSQQYF. The CDR3 DNA sequence: TGTGCCAGCAGTTCCCCGGGAGCGGGGACGTCTCAGCAGTACTTC. The rearrangement joins TRBV28 to TRBJ2-7, with 7 nucleotides matching TRBD2. The V segment lost 4 bases and the J segment 8 bases; nucleotides outside the gene matches: 14. This CDR3 spans 15 amino acids. Per the germline V gene, CDR1 is MDHEN and CDR2 is SYDVKM.

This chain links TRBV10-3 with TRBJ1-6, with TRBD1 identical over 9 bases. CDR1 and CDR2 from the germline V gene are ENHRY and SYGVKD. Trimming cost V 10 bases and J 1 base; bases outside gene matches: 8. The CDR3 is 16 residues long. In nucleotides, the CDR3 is TGTGCCACACGGACAGGGGAAAGGTCCTATAATTCACCCCTCCACTTT. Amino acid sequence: CATRTGERSYNSPLHF.

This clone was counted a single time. For the CDR3, the DNA is TGCGCCAGCAGTGAGTCCCGGCGGGTACGCTACAATGAGCAGTTCTTC. It yields the protein CASSESRRVRYNEQFF. J is TRBJ2-1 and V is TRBV10-1; the D gene is possibly TRBD2 (5 bases). The CDR3 contains 16 residues. Trimming shortened V by 0 bases and J by 3 bases, and 12 bases separated the two germline ends. The germline CDR1 and CDR2 sequences are WNHNN and SYGVQD (reference sequence).

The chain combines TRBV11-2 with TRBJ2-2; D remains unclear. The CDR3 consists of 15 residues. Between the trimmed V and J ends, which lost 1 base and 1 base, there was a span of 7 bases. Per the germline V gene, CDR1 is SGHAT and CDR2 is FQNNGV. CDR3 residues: CASSLAVQNTGELFF. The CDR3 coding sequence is TGTGCCAGCAGCTTAGCGGTTCAGAACACCGGGGAGCTGTTTTTT.

The CDR3 region has the DNA TGTGCCAGCAGCCAATCCGGGGAGCAGACTGAAGCTTTCTTT. It yields the protein CASSQSGEQTEAFF. The rearrangement links TRBV4-2 to TRBJ1-1, with unresolved D. Trimming pared 2 bases from V and 5 bases from J, leaving 12 bases between. Germline lookup yields CDR1 LGHNA and CDR2 YNFKEQ. The CDR3 is made up of 14 amino acids.

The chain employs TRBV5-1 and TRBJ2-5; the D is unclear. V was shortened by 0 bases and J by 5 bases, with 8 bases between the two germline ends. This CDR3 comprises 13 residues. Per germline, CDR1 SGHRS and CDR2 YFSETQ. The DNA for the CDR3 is TGCGCCAGCAGCTTGGATCAGGTGGAGACCCAGTACTTC. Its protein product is CASSLDQVETQYF.